The 2 T cell receptor beta chains in this list originate from one sample, sequenced in a study of cytomegalovirus exposure and HLA in healthy donors. Both 60 Vbeta primers and 13 Jbeta primers went into the PCR. Method: immunoSEQ multiplex PCR; TCRdb's copy keeps in-frame clones and lacks some. The top ten hold 2.2% of the sample, which has approximately 140,000 clones, around four fifths seen once. The sequenced material came from PBMCs. These receptors all come from a young man in good health and CMV-seronegative.

The rearrangement links TRBV28 to TRBJ1-2, with D unclear. The CDR3 sequence is 10 residues long. Germline lookup yields CDR1 MDHEN and CDR2 SYDVKM. Trimming left V 8 bases short and J 8 bases short, with 9 bases between. The CDR3 loop reads CASWLEGYTF. Written as DNA, the CDR3 is TGTGCCAGCTGGTTGGAGGGCTACACCTTC.

V is TRBV11-3 and J is TRBJ1-1; D ambiguous. The CDR3 spans 12 residues. Trimming took off 3 bases at V and 1 base at J, with 3 bases between the two ends. Looked up from germline, CDR1 is SGHNT and CDR2 is YENEEA. CDR3 loop: CASSFRNTEAFF. Written as DNA, the CDR3 is TGTGCCAGCAGCTTCAGGAACACTGAAGCTTTCTTT.